The rows below give T cell receptor beta chains drawn from one sample of a study of blood T cell repertoires in COVID-19. The repertoire was sequenced with immunoSEQ multiplex PCR; TCRdb's copy has only in-frame clones and lacks some. Of roughly 250,000 clones listed, around 90% are singletons. Input material: PBMCs or T cells enriched from blood (not recorded which). These receptors originate from a woman younger than 30 who had recovered from COVID-19. Each CDR3 is given with its conserved first and last residue. A D gene is named only where the DNA matches it firmly. Clone size is stated in some rows and not others, as once, few, many or a class when expanded.

d_call v_call clone_size cdr3_aa
- TRBV6-5 - CASSQDLILNQPQHF
- TRBV21-1 - CASSSAGTHISNQPQHF
- TRBV7-2 - CASSLVQGFVYGYTF
TRBD1 TRBV5-1 - CASSPPGGGTEAFF
- TRBV6-5 - CASSRTSTDTQYF
- TRBV9 few CASSVGPGDEAFF
TRBD2 TRBV19 - CASSIGVSGSTDTQYF
TRBD1 TRBV28 - CASSASGTGNEKLFF
TRBD1 TRBV6-4 few CASTWTGGSYEQYF
- TRBV15 - CATSSGDTGGFEAFF
TRBD1 TRBV6-2/TRBV6-3 - CASSFTGETEAFF
TRBD2 TRBV5-4 - CATQILTSGGEETQYF
TRBD2 TRBV5-5 - CASSSAGLAGASKYF
- TRBV11-3 once CASSLAGTAFSTDTQYF
TRBD2 TRBV10-3 - CATHLGLAGDIEQFF
TRBD1 TRBV9 - CASSMGQGVTEAFF
TRBD2 TRBV5-1 - CASSLGTSGTDTQYF
TRBD1 TRBV7-2 few CASRYGDREFGEQYF
TRBD1 TRBV5-4 - CASSPDRGQETQYF
- TRBV29-1 - CSVEFRVYGYTF
- TRBV21-1 - CASGRTFRLFF
- TRBV6-6 - CASSYPTGGGYGYTF
- TRBV4-3 - CASSQDASSGANVLTF
- TRBV18 - CASSPGRFPYEQYF
- TRBV13 - CASSLGQSLNQPQHF
TRBD2 TRBV6-5 - CASSPRTSSYEQYF
- TRBV6-5 - CASSPGLSNQPQHF
- TRBV11-3 - CASSLGARATNEKLFF
TRBD2 TRBV7-8 once CASSFLAGPGELFF